What follows are 21 T cell receptor beta chains derived from one specimen sequenced in a study of T cells in Graves' hyperthyroidism and ophthalmopathy. Template material for amplifying TCR beta CDR3 regions consisted of RNA transcripts. HTBI primers were used for first-round RT-PCR of the TCR CDR3. Via MiXCR, TCRdb re-called the multiplex PCR reads, giving one row per CDR3 protein. This repertoire shows 350,000 to 450,000 distinct CDR3 sequences, more than 12% found once; its top ten account for 25% to 30%. Sequenced material: blood. These receptors were obtained from a man aged 50-60 years with Graves' ophthalmopathy.

This clonotype was picked up many times. J is TRBJ2-2 and V is TRBV7-2; D not resolved. Germline CDR1 and CDR2: SGHTA and FQGNSA. CDR3 size: 13 residues. Trimming took off 3 bases at V and 4 bases at J, with 6 bases between the two ends. The CDR3 DNA sequence: TGTGCCAGCAGCTTTAAGGGCACCGGGGAGCTGTTTTTT. It specifies CASSFKGTGELFF.

This clonotype was seen repeatedly, ten times or more. The chain is built from TRBV6-1 and TRBJ1-2; D gene uncertain. This CDR3 contains 13 residues. Trimming cost V 6 bases and J 4 bases, with 12 bases left between them. Germline V gives CDR1 MNHNS, CDR2 SASEGT. In nucleotides, the CDR3 is TGTGCCAGCAGAGGTAGCGATCGCTATGGCTACACCTTC. This sequence encodes CASRGSDRYGYTF.

This chain connects TRBV6-1 to TRBJ1-4; TRBD1 might be the D (5 bases). Germline loops: CDR1 MNHNS, CDR2 SASEGT. Deletions cut 6 bases from V and 8 bases from J, with 16 bases between. This CDR3 has 14 residues. CDR3 region: CASRFQGLDEKLFF. As DNA, the CDR3 is TGTGCCAGCAGATTTCAGGGTTTGGACGAAAAACTGTTTTTT.

The chain couples TRBV9 to TRBJ2-1; 12 bases fit TRBD2. The germline V gene has CDR1 SGDLS and CDR2 YYNGEE. Trimming at V came to 1 base and at J to 6 bases, leaving 5 bases not matched to a gene. The CDR3 has 16 residues. In DNA form, the CDR3 reads TGTGCCAGCAGCGTACTTACTAGCGGGAGGTTCAATGAGCAGTTCTTC. This translates into CASSVLTSGRFNEQFF.

The rearrangement uses TRBV20-1 and TRBJ1-5; D gene ambiguous. The CDR3 covers 14 residues. Germline V gene data show CDR1 as DFQATT and CDR2 as SNEGSKA (reference sequence). V was cut by 7 bases and J by 3 bases, with 16 bases left in between. CDR3 sequence (DNA): TGCAGTGTGGGGTACGGTTTTATCAATCAGCCCCAGCATTTT. Translated, it gives CSVGYGFINQPQHF.

This clonotype has just a few counts. The CDR3 sequence: CAAINQGTNTEAFF. CDR3 DNA: TGTGCCGCAATTAATCAGGGGACCAACACTGAAGCTTTCTTT. The chain is built from TRBV7-2 and TRBJ1-1, with D tentatively TRBD1 (6 bases). V shed 11 bases and J shed 2 bases, with 18 bases lying between them. The CDR3 contains 14 residues. Germline-derived CDR1 and CDR2 are SGHTA and FQGNSA.

This clonotype was counted ten times or more. The chain recombines TRBV20-1 with TRBJ2-1, with 9 bases that match TRBD2. Germline V CDR1 and CDR2: DFQATT, SNEGSKA (reference sequence). V shed 2 bases, J shed 4 bases, and the junction held 9 bases outside the gene matches. This CDR3 is built from 16 residues. This CDR3 is CSARSSGIRLYNEQFF. In nucleotides, the CDR3 is TGCAGTGCTAGATCTAGCGGGATCCGATTATACAATGAGCAGTTCTTC.

This clonotype was detected ten times or more. The rearrangement uses TRBV5-1 and TRBJ2-7; 7 bases line up with TRBD2. This CDR3 spans 14 amino acids. Germline V CDR1 and CDR2: SGHRS, YFSETQ. The trim removed 0 bases at V and 5 bases at J, leaving 5 bases unmatched. Here the CDR3 DNA reads TGCGCCAGCAGCTTGGAAGTGACTAGCAACGAGCAGTACTTC. Its protein is CASSLEVTSNEQYF.

J is TRBJ2-4 and V is TRBV7-8; D is perhaps TRBD2 (5 bases). This CDR3 has 15 amino acids. Germline assignment: CDR1 SGHVS and CDR2 FQNEAQ. V shed 4 bases and J shed 1 base, with 11 bases lying between them. In DNA form, the CDR3 reads TGTGCCAGCAGCTCAGTGGAGGAGGCCAAAAACATTCAGTACTTC. This codes for CASSSVEEAKNIQYF.

The gene calls are TRBV19 and TRBJ2-3, with unresolved D. The CDR3 is 11 residues long. The V and J ends lost 10 bases and 0 bases respectively, with 5 bases between them. The germline V gene has CDR1 LNHDA and CDR2 SQIVND (reference sequence). This CDR3 reads CATNSTDTQYF. The DNA for the CDR3 is TGTGCCACGAATAGCACAGATACGCAGTATTTT.

This clonotype was observed a handful of times. Possible read error: a much larger clone is one base away. The chain carries TRBV27 and TRBJ1-1; D is perhaps TRBD1 (5 bases). Trimming removed 3 bases at V and 0 bases at J, with 14 bases between. The CDR3 consists of 16 residues. CDR1 is MNHEY, CDR2 SMNVEV, per germline (reference sequence). The CDR3 loop reads CASSFNAGAVNTEAFF. The DNA for the CDR3 is TGTGCCAGCAGTTTTAATGCTGGGGCTGTGAACACTGAAGCTTTCTTT.

This clonotype was counted ten times or more. The V call is TRBV28, the J call TRBJ2-1; D unresolved. CDR3 length equals 16 residues. V was shortened by 2 bases and J by 0 bases, with 11 bases between the two germline ends. The germline CDR1 and CDR2 sequences are MDHEN and SYDVKM. CDR3 protein: CASSLMSGDSYNEQFF. DNA of the CDR3: TGTGCCAGCAGTTTAATGAGTGGGGACTCCTACAATGAGCAGTTCTTC.

The V call is TRBV15, the J call TRBJ1-1, with D possibly matching TRBD1 (6 bases). CDR1 is LNHNV, CDR2 YYDKDF, per germline (reference sequence). With 5 bases removed from V and 4 bases from J, the gap between germline ends came to 14 bases. CDR3 length: 14 residues. The CDR3: CATSPRVTGTEAFF. In DNA, the CDR3 is TGTGCCACCAGCCCCCGCGTGACAGGCACTGAAGCTTTCTTT. Variable domain in full (rest from reference TRBV15 and TRBJ1-1): DAMVIQNPRYQVTQFGKPVTLSCSQTLNHNVMYWYQQKSSQAPKLLFHYYDKDFNNEADTPDNFQSRRPNTSFCFLDIRSPGLGDTAMYLCATSPRVTGTEAFFGQGTRLTVV.

There are a few counts of this clonotype. The chain couples TRBV14 to TRBJ2-5, with D possibly TRBD2 on 5 matching bases. Germline loops: CDR1 SGHDN, CDR2 FVKESK. CDR3 length equals 15 residues. The V end lost 0 bases, the J end lost 5 bases, and 13 bases lay between the germline ends. The CDR3 reads CASSQDSTRVETQYF. The CDR3 nucleotides are TGTGCCAGCAGCCAAGATTCTACTAGGGTTGAGACCCAGTACTTC. The full variable domain, its missing parts supplied by reference TRBV14 and TRBJ2-5, is EAGVTQFPSHSVIEKGQTVTLRCDPISGHDNLYWYRRVMGKEIKFLLHFVKESKQDESGMPNNRFLAERTGGTYSTLKVQPAELEDSGVYFCASSQDSTRVETQYFGPGTRLLVL.

This clonotype occurred a few times. This sequence joins TRBV12-3 or TRBV12-4 and TRBJ1-3; no reliable D call. V was clipped by 3 bases and J by 0 bases, with 6 bases between them. The CDR3 totals 14 residues. DNA for the CDR3: TGTGCCAGCAGTTTCCGGGGCTCTGGAAACACCATATATTTT. Amino acid sequence: CASSFRGSGNTIYF.

This rearrangement joins TRBV28 to TRBJ2-2, with TRBD1 matching over 10 bases. CDR3 length: 15 amino acids. Germline CDR1 reads MDHEN; CDR2 reads SYDVKM. The J segment lost 5 bases and the V segment lost 5 bases, leaving 5 bases of the junction unmatched. In nucleotides, the CDR3 is TGTGCCAGCAGTATTACGGGACAGGGGACCGGGGAGCTGTTTTTT. Its translation is CASSITGQGTGELFF.

This clonotype was counted only a few times. The CDR3 DNA is TGTGCCAGCTCACCTGGAGGGATGGGCGAGCAGTACTTC. Amino acids: CASSPGGMGEQYF. The chain carries TRBV18 and TRBJ2-7; a weak D match, TRBD2 (6 bases). Germline V CDR1 and CDR2: KGHSH, LQKENI. Between the trimmed V and J ends, which lost 3 bases and 6 bases, there was a span of 12 bases. The CDR3 covers 13 residues.

J is TRBJ2-7 and V is TRBV10-3, with D uncertain. The ends were cut back, 11 bases at V and 1 base at J, with 12 bases in the middle. CDR1 is ENHRY, CDR2 SYGVKD, per germline. CDR3 length: 12 amino acids. Here the CDR3 reads CASCDGSYEQYF. The CDR3 region has the DNA TGTGCCTCCTGCGACGGATCCTACGAGCAGTACTTC.

Many counts were recorded for this clonotype. CDR3: CASSGTSGQPPYEQYF. The CDR3 DNA reads as TGTGCCAGCAGCGGAACTTCAGGACAGCCGCCCTACGAGCAGTACTTC. The V gene is TRBV6-1, the J gene TRBJ2-7, with TRBD1 as a possible D gene (6 bases). The CDR3 contains 16 residues. The V and J ends lost 6 bases and 2 bases respectively, with 20 bases between them. Germline CDR1 reads MNHNS; CDR2 reads SASEGT.

The rearrangement joins TRBV28 to TRBJ2-7, with TRBD2 identical over 12 bases. The CDR3 is 17 residues long. From germline, CDR1 is MDHEN and CDR2 SYDVKM. Trimming took 3 bases from V and 2 from J; bases not matched to a gene: 8. CDR3 DNA sequence: TGTGCCAGCAGTTTCTACCAAGGACTAGCGGGACCCTACGAGCAGTACTTC. Its protein is CASSFYQGLAGPYEQYF.

The table lists this clonotype with many counts. This chain joins TRBV27 and TRBJ2-7; TRBD1 matches 7 bases. The V gene's germline CDR1 is MNHEY and CDR2 SMNVEV (reference sequence). The CDR3 spans 14 residues. J gave up 2 bases and V 2 bases, and 3 bases lay outside the gene matches. CDR3: CASSLGTATYEQYF. For the CDR3, the DNA is TGTGCCAGCAGTTTAGGGACAGCAACCTACGAGCAGTACTTC.